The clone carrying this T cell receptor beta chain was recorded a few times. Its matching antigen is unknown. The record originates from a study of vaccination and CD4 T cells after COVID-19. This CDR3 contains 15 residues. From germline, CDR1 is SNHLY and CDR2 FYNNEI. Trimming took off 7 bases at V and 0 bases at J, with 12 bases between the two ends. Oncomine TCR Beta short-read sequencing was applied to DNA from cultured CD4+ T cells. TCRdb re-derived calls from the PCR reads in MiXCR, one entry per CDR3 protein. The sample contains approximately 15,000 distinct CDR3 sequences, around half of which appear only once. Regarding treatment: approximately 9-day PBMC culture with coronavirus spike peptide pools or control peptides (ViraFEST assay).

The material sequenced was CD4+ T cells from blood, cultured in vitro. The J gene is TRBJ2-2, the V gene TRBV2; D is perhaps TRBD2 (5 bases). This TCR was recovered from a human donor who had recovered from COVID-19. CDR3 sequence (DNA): TGTGCCAGCACCCGAGGGCCTTCGAACACCGGGGAGCTGTTTTTT. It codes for CASTRGPSNTGELFF.